This T cell receptor (beta chain) was captured in a study of CD8+ T cells in alopecia areata. Overall study: A 6-month off-drug phase came after tofacitinib, which had lasted 6 to 18 months. Disease severity was quantified as SALT score of affected scalp area.

Study-level results: Higher clonality was seen in lesional scalp than in normal scalp, especially in alopecia totalis/universalis. For patients receiving tofacitinib, scalp clonality and expanded CD8+ clones among the top 100 significantly decreased.

The sample holds a few counts of this clone. Its specificity is not known. The sample's treatment: oral pan-JAK inhibitor, 5-10 mg twice daily. CDR1 is GTSNPN and CDR2 is SVGIG in the germline V gene (reference sequence). The CDR3 is 17 residues long. The V end was cut by 1 base, the J end by 2 bases, with 20 bases between. The sequencing template was cDNA reverse transcribed from extracted RNA. Profiled with immunoSEQ multiplex PCR; TCRdb holds only in-frame clones, not every one. The table includes about 200,000 clones, about three fifths detected once. The source is a human donor with alopecia areata. V usage is TRBV30 and J usage is TRBJ2-5; TRBD1 is a possible D gene (5 bases). Sequenced material: CD4+ T cells sorted from blood, taken at week 24, from a patient treated with tofacitinib. The CDR3 region has the DNA TGTGCCTGGAGTGGAGACAGAACCCCCCAATATCAAGAGACCCAGTACTTC. Protein product: CAWSGDRTPQYQETQYF.